This TCR beta chain originates from a study of shared clonotypes between healthy human individuals. Study-wide results and limits: What limited the represented genetic and exposure-history diversity was the small number of donors.

Adult donors, all healthy and HIV-negative, had no recent acute infections or vaccinations. At deep level, the assay was performed. Splitting of each subset's genomic DNA was done evenly across several immunoSEQ plates. Only in-frame clones appear in the TCRdb table, and some are missing; sequencing was by immunoSEQ multiplex PCR. The sample holds about 470,000 clones; roughly 77% are singletons and the top ten take under 15%. Trimming removed 5 bases from V and 7 bases from J; junction bases left unmatched: 14. Germline V lookup: CDR1 PRHDT, CDR2 FYEKMQ (reference sequence). The CDR3 has 15 residues. Comments on this clone: Its antigen remains unknown.

This chain joins TRBV13 and TRBJ2-7; 7 bases fit TRBD1. The receptor was derived from a woman between 35 and 50 years old in good health. Some clones in this sample may be carry-over from other donors' samples. Sequencing was performed on PBMCs. The CDR3: CASSRTGTDSREQYF. CDR3 nucleotide sequence: TGTGCCAGCAGCCGCACCGGGACAGACTCTAGAGAGCAGTACTTC.